Shown below are 12 T cell receptor beta chains from a single sample sequenced in a study of Graves' ophthalmopathy and Graves' hyperthyroidism. Amplification of TCR beta CDR3 regions used RNA transcripts. RT-PCR with HTBI primers came first, then second-round multiplex PCR. MiXCR, applied by TCRdb to the multiplex PCR reads, yields one record per CDR3 protein. The profile shows about 200,000 distinct CDR3 sequences, less than 30% of them singletons. Sample: peripheral blood. All receptors derive from a man aged 50 to 59 with Graves' ophthalmopathy.

The gene calls are TRBV15 and TRBJ2-7; 9 nucleotides align to TRBD1. The CDR3 spans 13 residues. Germline V lookup: CDR1 LNHNV, CDR2 YYDKDF (reference sequence). Trimming took 5 bases from V and 5 from J; bases not matched to a gene: 4. The chain's CDR3 is CATSGTGTHEQYF. The CDR3 region has the DNA TGTGCCACCAGCGGGACAGGGACCCACGAGCAGTACTTC.

This clonotype has at least ten counts. The chain employs TRBV19 and TRBJ2-4, with D unclear. The CDR3 has 16 residues. Germline V gene lookup returns CDR1 LNHDA and CDR2 SQIVND (reference sequence). The V and J ends lost 5 bases and 2 bases respectively, with 16 bases between them. The CDR3 sequence: CASSFYGVGSKNIQYF. CDR3 in DNA: TGTGCCAGTAGTTTTTACGGTGTAGGTTCCAAAAACATTCAGTACTTC.

The chain links TRBV20-1 to TRBJ2-7; 7 positions agree with TRBD1. The trim removed 5 bases at V and 0 bases at J, leaving 7 bases unmatched. This CDR3 has 14 amino acids. CDR1 is DFQATT and CDR2 is SNEGSKA in the germline V gene (reference sequence). In DNA form, the CDR3 reads TGCAGTGCTGACACGGGACAGCTCTCCTACGAGCAGTACTTC. Its protein is CSADTGQLSYEQYF.

This clonotype has ten or more counts. The chain employs TRBV6-1 and TRBJ1-2; D is unclear. The CDR3 runs 13 residues. CDR1 MNHNS and CDR2 SASEGT come from the germline V gene. Trimming removed 10 bases at V and 1 base at J, with 13 bases between. The CDR3 nucleotides are TGTGCCACCATGGGAGCACTTAACTATGGCTACACCTTC. Its translation: CATMGALNYGYTF.

This clonotype was observed a handful of times. The V call is TRBV20-1, the J call TRBJ1-5; D gene ambiguous. Per germline, CDR1 DFQATT and CDR2 SNEGSKA (reference sequence). CDR3 length: 13 amino acids. Between the trimmed V and J ends, which lost 1 base and 3 bases, there was a span of 7 bases. CDR3 loop: CSARGQYNQPQHF. CDR3 DNA: TGCAGTGCTAGAGGACAATACAATCAGCCCCAGCATTTT.

This clonotype has at least ten counts. In nucleotides, the CDR3 is TGTGCCAGTAGTTCAGGACATGCGGAGACCCAGTACTTC. Translating it yields CASSSGHAETQYF. V is TRBV19 and J is TRBJ2-5; D might be TRBD1 (5 bases). The CDR3 sequence is 13 residues long. Trimming took 5 bases from V and 5 from J, leaving 12 bases between them. Germline V lookup: CDR1 LNHDA, CDR2 SQIVND (reference sequence).

V gene TRBV6-1 combines with J gene TRBJ2-5, with TRBD1 as a possible D gene (5 bases). The CDR3 spans 13 residues. V was trimmed by 4 bases and J by 7 bases, leaving 13 bases between them. The germline gives CDR1 MNHNS, CDR2 SASEGT. For the CDR3, the DNA is TGTGCCAGCAGTGGGGGAAGGGGTGGGACCCAGTACTTC. As protein: CASSGGRGGTQYF.

This clonotype appeared many times. V gene TRBV29-1 combines with J gene TRBJ2-5; TRBD1 aligns across 8 bases. Unmatched junction bases numbered 7, after V lost 3 bases and J lost 4 bases. CDR1 is SQVTM and CDR2 is ANQGSEA in the germline V gene. This CDR3 spans 14 amino acids. CDR3 bases: TGCAGCGTTGACGTGACAGGGGTGGGAGAGACCCAGTACTTC. Its protein product is CSVDVTGVGETQYF.

This clonotype appeared many times. V is TRBV29-1 and J is TRBJ2-2; 9 bases fit TRBD1. The CDR3 is 15 amino acids. The ends lost 6 bases at V and 6 bases at J; junction bases unmatched: 11. Germline values: CDR1 SQVTM, CDR2 ANQGSEA. This chain's CDR3 is CSVQPGQGNPGELFF. The DNA for the CDR3 is TGCAGCGTGCAACCGGGACAGGGTAACCCCGGGGAGCTGTTTTTT.

The V call is TRBV12-3 or TRBV12-4, the J call TRBJ2-7; 7 bases are shared with TRBD2. The V segment lost 6 bases and the J segment 6 bases; nucleotides outside the gene matches: 8. The CDR3 sequence is 13 residues long. The CDR3 bases are TGTGCCAGCAGACTTACCGTAGCGGGCGAGCAGTACTTC. The encoded protein is CASRLTVAGEQYF.

The V gene is TRBV30, the J gene TRBJ2-2; D remains ambiguous. Germline loops: CDR1 GTSNPN, CDR2 SVGIG (reference sequence). The CDR3 contains 14 residues. V lost 1 base and J lost 0, with 6 bases in between. The CDR3 bases are TGTGCCTGGAGTGCCCGGACGAACACCGGGGAGCTGTTTTTT. Its protein is CAWSARTNTGELFF.

The chain links TRBV7-8 to TRBJ1-1, with unresolved D. Per the germline V gene, CDR1 is SGHVS and CDR2 is FQNEAQ. This CDR3 comprises 14 residues. Trimming stripped 5 bases from V and 4 bases from J, with 14 bases between. The CDR3 region is CASSPRAPGTEAFF. The CDR3 coding sequence is TGTGCCAGCAGCCCTCGAGCCCCGGGCACTGAAGCTTTCTTT. Together with reference TRBV7-8 and TRBJ1-1, the CDR3 gives the full variable domain: GAGVSQSPRYKVAKRGQDVALRCDPISGHVSLFWYQQALGQGPEFLTYFQNEAQLDKSGLPSDRFFAERPEGSVSTLKIQRTQQEDSAVYLCASSPRAPGTEAFFGQGTRLTVV.